This TCR beta chain was recovered during a study of early T cells in non-severe SARS-CoV-2 infection. Overall study: Bulk RNA from unsorted whole blood was sequenced; chains were unpaired.

TCRdb fed the 5' RACE reads into MiXCR, producing one record per CDR3 protein. The data show about 52,000 distinct CDR3 sequences, with roughly 10% seen just once and roughly 10% held by the top ten. CDR3 length equals 13 residues. To note about this clonotype: One end of the junction varies from germline; a read error may be responsible.

The sequenced sample was whole blood. The chain employs TRBV12-3 or TRBV12-4 and TRBJ1-2; 7 bases are shared with TRBD1. This clonotype originated in an adult who was a healthcare worker with PCR-confirmed SARS-CoV-2 infection or an uninfected control (not recorded which). This chain's CDR3 is CASSFGATGLAYF. For the CDR3, the DNA is TGTGCCAGCAGTTTTGGGGCGACAGGGCTCGCGTACTTC.